This record concerns one T cell receptor beta chain sequence. 60 Vbeta and 13 Jbeta primers were used in PCR. Data came from immunoSEQ multiplex PCR; TCRdb stores just in-frame clones and leaves some out. Here the sample spans 95,000 to 150,000 clones, 72% being singletons. The CDR3 runs 13 residues. Trimming took 7 bases from V and 9 from J; bases not matched to a gene: 10. Per germline, CDR1 MNHEY and CDR2 SVGAGI. The data were taken from a study of cytomegalovirus exposure and HLA in healthy donors. The sequenced sample consisted of PBMCs. This rearrangement joins TRBV6-5 to TRBJ1-1, with 8 bases fitting TRBD1. The TCR comes from a man aged 30 to 45 in good health and CMV-seronegative. The CDR3 here is CASIAGTGQKAFF. In DNA form, the CDR3 reads TGTGCCAGCATCGCCGGGACAGGCCAAAAAGCTTTCTTT.